This passage covers 26 T cell receptor beta chains from one sample sequenced in a study of shared clonotypes between healthy human individuals. The method was immunoSEQ multiplex PCR; TCRdb's version includes in-frame clones alone and lacks a portion of them. The sample holds approximately 2,000,000 clones, roughly 95% seen once. The naive CD8 fraction comprised CD45RO-negative cells positively selected for CCR7 and excluded terminally differentiated effector memory CD45RA+ cells. Sequencing was carried out using naive CD8+ T cells from PBMCs. The receptor source for this set is a man younger than 35 in good health. Some clones in this sample may be carry-over from other donors' samples.

The chain joins TRBV5-1 to TRBJ2-1, with D tentatively TRBD1 (5 bases). CDR3 length equals 15 residues. Trimming pared 1 base from V and 8 bases from J, leaving 16 bases between. Germline CDR1 SGHRS, CDR2 YFSETQ. CDR3 amino acids: CASSLFRGDIDEQFF. The CDR3 region has the DNA TGCGCCAGCAGCTTGTTTAGGGGTGATATCGATGAGCAGTTCTTC.

Comment on this clone: Other DNA sequences in the same sample also yield this CDR3. This chain connects TRBV12-5 to TRBJ2-3; D gene uncertain. V was shortened by 3 bases and J by 6 bases, with 7 bases between the two germline ends. Germline values: CDR1 LGHNT, CDR2 FRNRAP. This CDR3 region has 12 residues. The CDR3 DNA is TGTGCTAGTGGTTTTTCTCCGGATACGCAGTATTTT. This codes for CASGFSPDTQYF.

V usage is TRBV28 and J usage is TRBJ1-5; D unresolved. The germline gives CDR1 MDHEN, CDR2 SYDVKM. The CDR3 extends over 16 amino acids. The germline V and J ends were trimmed by 5 bases and 9 bases, with 23 bases remaining between them. CDR3 DNA sequence: TGTGCCAGCAGTCCCCCCCGGGCCTACACTAATGGGCCCCAGCATTTT. The encoded protein is CASSPPRAYTNGPQHF.

The V gene is TRBV28, the J gene TRBJ1-2; TRBD1 might be the D (5 bases). In germline, CDR1 is MDHEN, CDR2 SYDVKM. The CDR3 length is 14 residues. Trimming pared 6 bases from V and 4 bases from J, leaving 15 bases between. The CDR3 reads CASSPLGTGYGYTF. The CDR3, as DNA: TGTGCCAGCAGCCCCCTCGGGACGGGCTATGGCTACACCTTC.

This clone was seen a few times. The rearrangement links TRBV27 to TRBJ1-2, with D possibly TRBD1 on 6 matching bases. CDR1 is MNHEY, CDR2 SMNVEV, per germline (reference sequence). Trimming removed 2 bases at V and 8 bases at J, with 12 bases between. The CDR3 extends over 13 amino acids. CDR3 protein: CASSLTGSWGYTF. The CDR3 nucleotides read TGTGCCAGCAGTTTAACAGGGTCTTGGGGCTACACCTTC.

The rearrangement joins TRBV10-3 to TRBJ2-3, with 9 bases matching TRBD1. Germline values: CDR1 ENHRY, CDR2 SYGVKD. V trimming: 8 bases; J trimming: 4 bases; junction bases outside the gene matches: 4. This CDR3 is built from 13 residues. The CDR3 nucleotides read TGTGCCATCCGGGACAGGGTTTCAGATACGCAGTATTTT. It specifies CAIRDRVSDTQYF.

The J gene is TRBJ1-2, the V gene TRBV11-2; no reliable D call. This CDR3 region has 18 residues. Trimming removed 4 bases from V and 3 bases from J, with 24 bases in between. Germline assignment: CDR1 SGHAT and CDR2 FQNNGV. CDR3 coding DNA: TGTGCCAGCAGCTCCAAAGGTCACCGCGCTTCCACTCACTATGGCTACACCTTC. Its translation: CASSSKGHRASTHYGYTF.

This rearrangement joins TRBV10-1 to TRBJ2-5; D unresolved. The CDR3 has 15 residues. Germline V lookup: CDR1 WNHNN, CDR2 SYGVQD (reference sequence). Trimming shortened V by 2 bases and J by 0 bases, and 10 bases separated the two germline ends. This CDR3 is CASSEGFADQETQYF. In DNA, the CDR3 is TGCGCCAGCAGTGAGGGTTTCGCGGACCAAGAGACCCAGTACTTC.

V usage is TRBV4-3 and J usage is TRBJ2-7; 9 bases agree with TRBD2. The CDR3 has 15 amino acids. The germline V gene has CDR1 LGHNA and CDR2 YSLEER. V shed 1 base, J shed 0 bases, and the junction held 1 base outside the gene matches. The DNA of the CDR3 is TGCGCCAGCAGCCAAGGACTAGCGGACTCCTACGAGCAGTACTTC. It translates to CASSQGLADSYEQYF.

A single count supports this clone. V gene TRBV7-9 combines with J gene TRBJ2-2; 9 positions match TRBD2. This CDR3 contains 16 residues. Germline lookup yields CDR1 SEHNR and CDR2 FQNEAQ (reference sequence). V lost 5 bases to trimming and J lost 6 bases; unmatched junction nucleotides: 10. The CDR3 protein is CASSGTGLASPGELFF. The CDR3 region has the DNA TGTGCCAGCAGCGGAACGGGACTAGCAAGCCCCGGGGAGCTGTTTTTT.

The CDR3 DNA reads as TGTGCCAGCAGACTGGACAGGGCGTACACTGAAGCTTTCTTT. Protein sequence: CASRLDRAYTEAFF. V and J are TRBV6-1 and TRBJ1-1; 8 bases line up with TRBD1. Unmatched junction bases numbered 6, after V lost 6 bases and J lost 3 bases. The CDR3 spans 14 residues. Germline V CDR1 and CDR2: MNHNS, SASEGT.

V usage is TRBV29-1 and J usage is TRBJ2-1; 9 bases align to TRBD2. From germline, CDR1 is SQVTM and CDR2 ANQGSEA. V lost 1 base to trimming and J lost 0 bases; unmatched junction nucleotides: 4. The CDR3 length is 16 residues. The CDR3 DNA sequence: TGCAGCGTTGAAGCGATTAGCGGGAGCTCCTACAATGAGCAGTTCTTC. Translating it yields CSVEAISGSSYNEQFF.

The J gene is TRBJ2-6, the V gene TRBV18, with 10 bases matching TRBD1. CDR3 length: 18 residues. V lost 4 bases and J lost 0; bases outside the gene matches: 6. Germline CDR1 and CDR2: KGHSH and LQKENI. The CDR3 coding sequence is TGTGCCAGCTCACGCCCGGACAGGGGGATCTCTGGGGCCAACGTCCTGACTTTC. Translated, it gives CASSRPDRGISGANVLTF.

This sequence joins TRBV7-3 and TRBJ2-2; 8 nucleotides align to TRBD1. Germline CDR1 is SGHTA and CDR2 is FQGTGA. The CDR3 runs to 19 residues. V lost 5 bases, J lost 5 bases, and 19 bases stayed unmatched. The CDR3 protein is CASSPSALIGQGLTGELFF. The CDR3, as DNA: TGTGCCAGCAGCCCATCTGCCCTAATAGGACAGGGTTTAACCGGGGAGCTGTTTTTT.

A word on this clone: This specimen includes other DNA sequences encoding the same CDR3. The chain joins TRBV27 to TRBJ2-1; a weak D match, TRBD2 (7 bases). Germline CDR1 and CDR2: MNHEY and SMNVEV (reference sequence). The V and J ends lost 3 bases and 1 base respectively, with 10 bases between them. This CDR3 has 15 amino acids. CDR3 region: CASSLRGGSYNEQFF. In DNA, the CDR3 is TGTGCCAGCAGTTTGAGGGGGGGGTCCTACAATGAGCAGTTCTTC.

The rearrangement links TRBV28 to TRBJ2-1; 10 bases are shared with TRBD1. This CDR3 has 18 amino acids. Germline trimming cut 6 bases from V and 0 bases from J; bases unmatched to any gene: 11. The V gene's germline CDR1 is MDHEN and CDR2 SYDVKM. The chain's CDR3 is CASSRRTGGFRSYNEQFF. The CDR3 DNA reads as TGTGCCAGCAGCCGTCGGACAGGGGGTTTCCGCTCCTACAATGAGCAGTTCTTC.

Points on this clone: A junction boundary mismatches the germline segment, possibly from a read error. The sample carries other DNA sequences with the same CDR3. The chain combines TRBV27 with TRBJ1-1; D remains unclear. The CDR3 sequence is 13 residues long. Germline V gives CDR1 MNHEY, CDR2 SMNVEV (reference sequence). The CDR3: CASSFGKNTEAFF. The CDR3 nucleotides read TGTGCCAGTAGTTTCGGTAAGAACACTGAAGCTTTCTTT.

V gene TRBV27 combines with J gene TRBJ1-1, with 10 bases that match TRBD1. The trim removed 1 base at V and 6 bases at J, leaving 14 bases unmatched. Germline CDR1 is MNHEY and CDR2 is SMNVEV (reference sequence). The CDR3 is 18 residues long. This chain's CDR3 is CASSLYGAGTGAVAEAFF. As DNA, the CDR3 is TGTGCCAGCAGTTTATACGGAGCCGGGACAGGGGCTGTCGCTGAAGCTTTCTTT.

Concerning this clone: This sample also contains other DNA sequences that code for the same CDR3. V and J are TRBV7-9 and TRBJ2-7; the D gene could be TRBD1 or TRBD2 (5 bases each). Germline V gene lookup returns CDR1 SEHNR and CDR2 FQNEAQ (reference sequence). This CDR3 region has 15 residues. Trimming pared 0 bases from V and 0 bases from J, leaving 9 bases between. As DNA, the CDR3 is TGTGCCAGCAGCTTAGCACCAGGGAGCTCCTACGAGCAGTACTTC. This sequence encodes CASSLAPGSSYEQYF.

V and J are TRBV19 and TRBJ2-7; a possible D gene is TRBD2 (5 bases). The V gene lost 0 bases and the J gene lost 3 bases, with 12 bases spanning the gap. The CDR3 has 15 residues. In germline, CDR1 is LNHDA, CDR2 SQIVND (reference sequence). DNA for the CDR3: TGTGCCAGTAGTATAGATAGGCTAGCTAACTACGAGCAGTACTTC. It specifies CASSIDRLANYEQYF.

As regards this clone: The same CDR3 also results from other DNA sequences found in this sample. The J gene is TRBJ2-1, the V gene TRBV19; D may correspond to TRBD1 or TRBD2 (5 bases each). The CDR3 length is 13 residues. Deletions cut 3 bases from V and 6 bases from J, with 9 bases between. Germline-derived CDR1 and CDR2 are LNHDA and SQIVND (reference sequence). The CDR3 loop reads CASSIAGSNEQFF. The CDR3 DNA follows: TGTGCCAGTAGTATCGCAGGGAGCAATGAGCAGTTCTTC. Filled out from reference TRBV19 and TRBJ2-1, the complete variable domain reads DGGITQSPKYLFRKEGQNVTLSCEQNLNHDAMYWYRQDPGQGLRLIYYSQIVNDFQKGDIAEGYSVSREKKESFPLTVTSAQKNPTAFYLCASSIAGSNEQFFGPGTRLTVL.

The chain couples TRBV28 to TRBJ2-5; TRBD2 aligns across 11 bases. The CDR3 sequence is 20 residues long. Per germline, CDR1 MDHEN and CDR2 SYDVKM. V gave up 2 bases and J gave up 2 bases; unmatched junction bases: 16. Here the CDR3 reads CASSLGAWLAGGPGQETQYF. The CDR3 coding sequence is TGTGCCAGCAGTTTAGGGGCTTGGCTAGCGGGAGGACCAGGGCAAGAGACCCAGTACTTC.

This chain uses TRBV11-2 with TRBJ2-5; 13 bases match TRBD2. This CDR3 has 16 residues. J lost 5 bases, V lost 5 bases, and 8 bases had no gene match. Germline V CDR1 and CDR2: SGHAT, FQNNGV. The CDR3 DNA reads TGTGCCAGCAGCCCGAGGACTAGCGGGAGATGGGAGACCCAGTACTTC. The encoded protein is CASSPRTSGRWETQYF.

This clone was observed once. This chain joins TRBV28 and TRBJ2-2; 8 bases fit TRBD1. Looked up from germline, CDR1 is MDHEN and CDR2 is SYDVKM. After removal of 5 bases from V and 1 base from J, the junction contained 6 bases not matched to a gene. The CDR3 runs to 16 residues. CDR3 residues: CASSPQDRENTGELFF. The CDR3 DNA reads TGTGCCAGCAGTCCCCAGGACAGGGAGAACACCGGGGAGCTGTTTTTT.

The chain recombines TRBV4-3 with TRBJ1-2; D is uncertain. The CDR3 sequence is 15 residues long. Germline V lookup: CDR1 LGHNA, CDR2 YSLEER. V was pared by 3 bases and J by 6 bases, with 17 bases between. The CDR3: CASSHSEISTHGYTF. CDR3 DNA: TGCGCCAGCAGCCATTCGGAGATATCGACCCATGGCTACACCTTC.

This chain uses TRBV12-5 with TRBJ1-1; TRBD1 aligns across 7 bases. The J segment lost 5 bases and the V segment lost 4 bases, leaving 7 bases of the junction unmatched. Per the germline V gene, CDR1 is LGHNT and CDR2 is FRNRAP. The CDR3 sequence is 14 residues long. DNA of the CDR3: TGTGCTAGTGGTTGGGGACAGCCCGGGACTGAAGCTTTCTTT. Protein: CASGWGQPGTEAFF.